A selection of T cell receptor beta chains follows, all from one sample in a study of blood T cell repertoires in COVID-19. TCRdb keeps only in-frame clones here, not all; method: immunoSEQ multiplex PCR. The table has some 220,000 clones, almost 85% seen once; the top ten hold more than 2%. Material for sequencing was peripheral blood. These receptors were taken from a woman aged 70-85 years with COVID-19, enrolled during active disease. Both conserved end residues are trimmed from each CDR3. Not all rows give a size; the values are once, few, many and, for expanded clones, a class.

TRBV27,-,TRBJ2-1,16,ASSFRPRLAGAYNEQF
TRBV10-3,-,TRBJ2-6,14,AISESRGSGANVLT
TRBV27,few,TRBJ1-1,11,ASSFNAYTEAF
TRBV11-2,few,TRBJ2-5,14,ASSLDTSGGQETQY
TRBV2,-,TRBJ2-5,14,ASSTGTSAPPETQY
TRBV7-9,-,TRBJ1-1,13,ASSHSGTPTTEAF
TRBV6-5,-,TRBJ1-1,11,ASSYLGGGEAF
TRBV2,-,TRBJ2-7,11,ASSNREFYEQY
TRBV2,-,TRBJ1-5,15,ASSEARPENSNQPQH
TRBV2,-,TRBJ2-7,10,ASERDSRVQY
TRBV9,once,TRBJ1-5,12,ASSLEAGRQPQH
TRBV18,few,TRBJ2-2,14,ASSPGRGNEGGELF
TRBV9,once,TRBJ1-5,13,ASSGGQTSNQPQH
TRBV19,few,TRBJ1-5,15,ASSIDTRQAGDQPQH
TRBV30,-,TRBJ1-3,12,AWSALLSGNTIY
TRBV9,-,TRBJ2-3,13,ASSVNRGSTDTQY
TRBV4-3,-,TRBJ1-2,12,ASSPSAQVIGYT
TRBV9,-,TRBJ2-5,11,ASSVGSSETQY
TRBV10-3,-,TRBJ1-5,13,AISGGQGSGQPQH
TRBV5-4,-,TRBJ2-7,11,ASSLGVSYEQY
TRBV9,-,TRBJ2-6,13,ASSVLGSGANVLT
TRBV9,-,TRBJ1-4,13,ASSAGLATNEKLF
TRBV5-5,-,TRBJ2-5,12,ASSLAGGLETQY
TRBV7-2,-,TRBJ1-6,15,ASSYDRPNSYNSPLH
TRBV5-1,-,TRBJ2-1,12,ASSLGEAYNEQF
TRBV4-1,-,TRBJ1-3,13,ASSQDGGPGNTIY
TRBV7-2,-,TRBJ2-5,12,ASSLTSRSETQY
TRBV30,-,TRBJ1-2,12,AWRGQGSTYGYT
TRBV19,-,TRBJ1-1,13,ASSIATDANTEAF
TRBV30,few,TRBJ1-5,13,AWSAGSVGTQPQH
TRBV4-2,-,TRBJ2-2,12,ASSLVRATGELF
TRBV18,-,TRBJ2-2,14,ASSPIPSGGTGELF
TRBV7-6,-,TRBJ2-5,13,ASSRGDRVEETQY
TRBV10-2,-,TRBJ1-4,12,ASSHISPGEKLF
TRBV5-4,-,TRBJ1-1,12,ASSLGQRNTEAF
TRBV9,-,TRBJ1-6,16,ASSVERVIIFQSLALH
TRBV27,-,TRBJ2-4,11,ASRPLGENIQY
TRBV11-2,-,TRBJ2-2,14,ASSMGLALGTGELF
TRBV30,-,TRBJ1-6,12,AWSPGAYNSPLH
TRBV28,-,TRBJ1-2,13,ASTPSGAGDYGYT
TRBV3-1/TRBV3-2,-,TRBJ2-5,13,ASSQHPASAETQY
TRBV4-3,few,TRBJ1-1,14,ASSQEGAGGEDEAF
TRBV2,-,TRBJ1-4,10,ASRVYNEKLF
TRBV7-8,many,TRBJ1-6,13,ASSLRGADNSPLH
TRBV19,-,TRBJ2-7,13,ASSKGQMSSYEQY
TRBV27,-,TRBJ1-1,12,ASSSQGSLTEAF